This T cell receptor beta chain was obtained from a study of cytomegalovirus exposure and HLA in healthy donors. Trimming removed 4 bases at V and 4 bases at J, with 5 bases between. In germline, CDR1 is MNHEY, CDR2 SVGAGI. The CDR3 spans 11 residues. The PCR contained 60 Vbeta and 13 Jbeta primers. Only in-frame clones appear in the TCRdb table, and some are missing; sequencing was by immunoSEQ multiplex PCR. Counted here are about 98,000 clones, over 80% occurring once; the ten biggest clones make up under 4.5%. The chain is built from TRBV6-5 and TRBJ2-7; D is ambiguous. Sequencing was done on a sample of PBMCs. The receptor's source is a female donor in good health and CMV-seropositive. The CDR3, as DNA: TGTGCCAGCAGTTCCCCTTACGAGCAGTACTTC. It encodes CASSSPYEQYF.